This TCR beta chain came from a study of T cell clones after liver transplantation. Findings and limits, study-wide: The donor-reactive repertoire was only partly measurable in a couple of subjects, lacking donor cells.

Thawed unstimulated PBMCs were FACS-sorted by CD3, CD4 and CD8 into two populations. The protocol was immunoSEQ multiplex PCR, while the TCRdb copy is restricted to in-frame clones and leaves out a portion. The table lists roughly 80,000 clones, less than 90% of them singletons, with 2.5% to 3.5% in the top ten. Comments on this clone: The antigen is not known.

This clonotype originated in a human patient who received a liver transplant. Some T cells may be the graft donor's. Sequencing was performed on CD4+ T cells from blood, taken at the 22-month timepoint.

The CDR3 region has the DNA TGTGCCAGCAGCCCCGTTTCGAGCACCGGGGAGCTGTTTTTT. Translating gives CASSPVSSTGELFF. The chain combines TRBV11-2 with TRBJ2-2; D is ambiguous. Germline-derived CDR1 and CDR2 are SGHAT and FQNNGV. The CDR3 runs 14 residues. Trimming shortened V by 5 bases and J by 4 bases, and 11 bases separated the two germline ends. The full variable domain, rest sourced from reference TRBV11-2 and TRBJ2-2, is EAGVAQSPRYKIIEKRQSVAFWCNPISGHATLYWYQQILGQGPKLLIQFQNNGVVDDSQLPKDRFSAERLKGVDSTLKIQPAKLEDSAVYLCASSPVSSTGELFFGEGSRLTVL.